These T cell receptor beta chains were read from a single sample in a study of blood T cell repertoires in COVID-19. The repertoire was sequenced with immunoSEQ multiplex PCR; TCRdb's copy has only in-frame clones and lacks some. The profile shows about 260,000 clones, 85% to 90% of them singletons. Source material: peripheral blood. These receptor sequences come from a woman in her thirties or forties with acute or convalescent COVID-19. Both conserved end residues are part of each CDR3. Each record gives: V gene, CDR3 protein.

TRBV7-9,CASSLAAGFGDTEAFF
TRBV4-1,CASSQSGALLNTEAFF
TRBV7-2,CASSLTTGPDTGELFF
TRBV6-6,CASGTGVAGYTF
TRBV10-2,CATRQGSWGYGYTF
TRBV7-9,CASTPLWALPGHGYTF
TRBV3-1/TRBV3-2,CASSQPGTLGDTQYF
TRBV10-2,CASRGARRFSYNSPLHF
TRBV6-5,CASSYRSGTGGYGYTF
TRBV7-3,CASSPLAGGLVGQFF
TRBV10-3,CAIRGQEPGYTF
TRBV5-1,CASSLELGPVGRLAFF
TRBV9,CASSVGARQASNYGYTF
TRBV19,CASTRRTGQNSGANVLTF
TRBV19,CASRVTGASSKTDYGYTF
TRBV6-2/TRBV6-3,CASSYPLGGTQYF
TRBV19,CASWRRGLHQPQHF
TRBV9,CASSMSAGGIETQYF